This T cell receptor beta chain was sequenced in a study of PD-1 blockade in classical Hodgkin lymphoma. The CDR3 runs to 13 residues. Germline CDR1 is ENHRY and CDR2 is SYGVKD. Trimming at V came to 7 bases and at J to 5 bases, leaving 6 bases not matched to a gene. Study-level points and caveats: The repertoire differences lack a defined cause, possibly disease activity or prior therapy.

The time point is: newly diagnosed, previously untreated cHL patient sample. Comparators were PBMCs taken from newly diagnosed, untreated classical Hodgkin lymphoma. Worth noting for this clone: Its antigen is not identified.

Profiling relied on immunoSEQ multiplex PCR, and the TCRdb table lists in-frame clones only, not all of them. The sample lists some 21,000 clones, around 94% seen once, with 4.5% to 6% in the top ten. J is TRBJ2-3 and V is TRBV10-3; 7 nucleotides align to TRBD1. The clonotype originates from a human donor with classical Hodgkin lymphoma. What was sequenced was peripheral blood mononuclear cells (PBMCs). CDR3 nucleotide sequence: TGTGCCATCACCGGGACAGAAATAGATACGCAGTATTTT. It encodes CAITGTEIDTQYF.